This TCR beta chain emerged from a study of T-cell memory formation after mild COVID-19. Germline V gene data show CDR1 as LGHNA and CDR2 as YNFKEQ. Trimming took 0 bases from V and 6 from J, leaving 14 bases between them. The length of the CDR3 is 15 residues. MiXCR, applied by TCRdb to the 5' RACE reads, yields one record per CDR3 protein. Found here are roughly 340,000 distinct CDR3 sequences, roughly 20% of them singletons; the top ten hold under 25%. The V call is TRBV4-2, the J call TRBJ1-2; TRBD1 is a possible D gene (5 bases). This TCR came from a man aged 18 to 29 who had mild COVID-19 (a few samples of this study predate the infection). Cell type and time point are not known. Sequencing was done on a sample of PBMCs or a T cell subset sorted from them (not recorded which). This CDR3 is CASSQDPRTFHGYTF. The DNA for the CDR3 is TGTGCCAGCAGCCAAGATCCCCGGACATTCCATGGCTACACCTTC.